This entry lists 17 T cell receptor beta chains sequenced from one sample in a study of siplizumab effects on memory and regulatory T cells. Measured with immunoSEQ multiplex PCR; TCRdb has only the in-frame clones, and not every one. The table includes around 7,000 clones, around 66% detected once. The sample comprised effector memory CD8+ T cells sorted from blood. Subset specified: unstimulated CD8+ effector memory T cells. These receptors came from a human donor in good health.

This clone is a singleton in its sample. V is TRBV27 and J is TRBJ2-1; possibly TRBD2 for D (7 bases). V lost 3 bases and J 10 bases, leaving 13 bases between the germline ends. CDR1 is MNHEY and CDR2 is SMNVEV in the germline V gene (reference sequence). This CDR3 comprises 13 residues. The CDR3 bases are TGTGCCAGCAGTTTCGGGGGGCAGCAGGAGCAGTTCTTC. Translation: CASSFGGQQEQFF.

The sample holds a few counts of this clone. V is TRBV19 and J is TRBJ2-2, with TRBD2 matching 11 bases. V was pared by 4 bases and J by 0 bases, with 7 bases of the junction left unmatched. Germline CDR1 LNHDA, CDR2 SQIVND (reference sequence). The CDR3 has 18 residues. The CDR3 sequence is CASSKRLAGSANTGELFF. CDR3 DNA: TGTGCCAGTAGTAAACGACTAGCGGGGAGCGCGAACACCGGGGAGCTGTTTTTT.

This chain connects TRBV11-2 to TRBJ2-7; 7 bases map to TRBD1. There are 15 residues in the CDR3. Trimming cost V 3 bases and J 3 bases; bases outside gene matches: 8. Germline lookup yields CDR1 SGHAT and CDR2 FQNNGV. The CDR3 DNA reads TGTGCCAGCAGCTTTAACCGGGACAGCCTCTACGAGCAGTACTTC. Protein: CASSFNRDSLYEQYF.

In DNA, the CDR3 is TGTGCCAGCAGACACGACCGGGACCTCGACACAGATACGCAGTATTTT. Translated, it gives CASRHDRDLDTDTQYF. The rearrangement joins TRBV2 to TRBJ2-3; D tentatively fits TRBD1 or TRBD2 (5 bases each). The CDR3 length is 16 residues. The germline V and J ends were trimmed by 6 bases and 2 bases, with 18 bases remaining between them. The germline gives CDR1 SNHLY, CDR2 FYNNEI.

The gene calls are TRBV4-3 and TRBJ1-2; 10 bases line up with TRBD1. The germline V gene encodes CDR1 LGHNA and CDR2 YSLEER. The CDR3 is 16 residues long. J lost 3 bases, V lost 3 bases, and 7 bases had no gene match. The CDR3, as DNA: TGCGCCAGCAGCCAGGGACAGGGGTCCAGTCACTATGGCTACACCTTC. Amino acids: CASSQGQGSSHYGYTF.

V and J are TRBV6-5 and TRBJ2-1, with 7 bases fitting TRBD2. The CDR3 extends over 16 amino acids. V lost 2 bases, J lost 2 bases, and 6 bases stayed unmatched. CDR1 is MNHEY and CDR2 is SVGAGI in the germline V gene. This CDR3 is CASSYLADSAYNEQFF. The CDR3 DNA reads as TGTGCCAGCAGTTACCTAGCGGACTCCGCCTACAATGAGCAGTTCTTC.

The J gene is TRBJ1-1, the V gene TRBV28, with D uncertain. Germline CDR1 MDHEN, CDR2 SYDVKM. CDR3 length equals 13 residues. Trimming pared 10 bases from V and 2 bases from J, leaving 14 bases between. The CDR3 spells CATQIGRNTEAFF. The CDR3 DNA follows: TGTGCCACCCAAATCGGGAGAAACACTGAAGCTTTCTTT. Full variable domain (remainder filled in from reference TRBV28 and TRBJ1-1): DVKVTQSSRYLVKRTGEKVFLECVQDMDHENMFWYRQDPGLGLRLIYFSYDVKMKEKGDIPEGYSVSREKKERFSLILESASTNQTSMYLCATQIGRNTEAFFGQGTRLTVV.

This clone was seen a few times. The rearrangement joins TRBV9 to TRBJ2-7; D perhaps matches TRBD2 (5 bases). The CDR3 is 14 residues long. Germline V gene lookup returns CDR1 SGDLS and CDR2 YYNGEE. V lost 3 bases and J 3 bases, leaving 13 bases between the germline ends. CDR3 DNA: TGTGCCAGCAGCGCTCCCGGGATCAGCTACGAGCAGTACTTC. This sequence encodes CASSAPGISYEQYF.

V gene TRBV7-2 combines with J gene TRBJ2-1; perhaps TRBD2 as D (5 bases). CDR3 size: 17 residues. Germline CDR1 is SGHTA and CDR2 is FQGNSA. Trimming took off 5 bases at V and 3 bases at J, with 20 bases between the two ends. The CDR3 protein is CASSQVVRGGVYNEQFF. As DNA, the CDR3 is TGTGCCAGCAGCCAGGTCGTTAGAGGAGGAGTCTACAATGAGCAGTTCTTC.

By sample fraction, this clone is medium-sized. The rearrangement links TRBV2 to TRBJ1-5, with D hard to call. Germline V lookup: CDR1 SNHLY, CDR2 FYNNEI. With 3 bases removed from V and 0 bases from J, the gap between germline ends came to 3 bases. The CDR3 is 13 residues long. The chain's CDR3 is CASSDFSNQPQHF. The CDR3 nucleotides read TGTGCCAGCAGTGACTTTAGCAATCAGCCCCAGCATTTT.

This clone is labeled medium-sized (0.01 to 0.1%). The chain combines TRBV9 with TRBJ1-1, with D uncertain. Trimming pared 4 bases from V and 4 bases from J, leaving 14 bases between. The CDR3 consists of 14 residues. In germline, CDR1 is SGDLS, CDR2 YYNGEE. The CDR3 here is CASSPSGRITEAFF. The CDR3 DNA reads as TGTGCCAGCAGCCCTTCTGGACGGATCACTGAAGCTTTCTTT.

The chain combines TRBV7-6 with TRBJ2-1; TRBD2 aligns across 8 bases. Losses at the gene ends were 1 base for V and 5 bases for J; bases not matched to a gene: 10. There are 17 residues in the CDR3. Germline CDR1 is SGHVS and CDR2 is FNYEAQ. CDR3 amino acids: CASSLVPTSGTNNEQFF. As DNA, the CDR3 is TGTGCCAGCAGCTTAGTGCCAACTAGCGGAACCAACAATGAGCAGTTCTTC.

The gene calls are TRBV9 and TRBJ2-7, with TRBD2 matching 12 bases. Germline values: CDR1 SGDLS, CDR2 YYNGEE. With 4 bases clipped from V and 4 bases from J, the junction kept 6 bases outside the gene matches. There are 15 residues in the CDR3. CDR3 coding DNA: TGTGCCAGCAGCTTTGGACTAGCGGGAAGTTACGAGCAGTACTTC. The encoded protein is CASSFGLAGSYEQYF.

The chain combines TRBV5-1 with TRBJ2-7; 8 nucleotides agree with TRBD2. After removal of 2 bases from V and 6 bases from J, the junction contained 10 bases not matched to a gene. Per germline, CDR1 SGHRS and CDR2 YFSETQ. This CDR3 is built from 15 residues. The CDR3 loop is CASSFGTGGPLEQYF. CDR3 sequence (DNA): TGCGCCAGCAGCTTCGGGACGGGAGGGCCCCTCGAGCAGTACTTC.

The rearrangement joins TRBV7-8 to TRBJ1-5, with D maybe TRBD1 (5 bases). The CDR3 covers 16 residues. Germline assignment: CDR1 SGHVS and CDR2 FQNEAQ. V lost 0 bases, J lost 3 bases, and 12 bases lay in between. CDR3 region: CASSLAAGDLNQPQHF. Written as DNA, the CDR3 is TGTGCCAGCAGCTTAGCGGCCGGGGACCTCAATCAGCCCCAGCATTTT.

This rearrangement joins TRBV7-2 to TRBJ2-2; D unclear. The CDR3 has 12 residues. V shed 6 bases and J shed 2 bases, with 4 bases lying between them. Germline-derived CDR1 and CDR2 are SGHTA and FQGNSA. The CDR3 protein is CASSPNTGELFF. CDR3 coding DNA: TGTGCCAGCAGTCCAAACACCGGGGAGCTGTTTTTT.

The chain has TRBV9 and TRBJ2-7; TRBD2 aligns across 12 bases. Losses at the gene ends were 3 bases for V and 7 bases for J; bases not matched to a gene: 8. The CDR3 is 15 amino acids. Germline V gives CDR1 SGDLS, CDR2 YYNGEE. The CDR3, as DNA: TGTGCCAGCAGCGCCCTAGCGGGAGGGCCTGAAGAGCAGTACTTC. Translating gives CASSALAGGPEEQYF.